A single T cell receptor (beta chain) is shown here with its context. Its target is not known. Measured with immunoSEQ multiplex PCR; TCRdb has only the in-frame clones, and not every one. Of 100,000 to 150,000 clones listed, roughly 86% are singletons. The length of the CDR3 is 15 residues. Germline V CDR1 and CDR2: LGHDT, YNNKEL (reference sequence). Unmatched junction bases numbered 11, after V lost 4 bases and J lost 6 bases. These data are taken from a study of T cell responses to AZD1222 COVID-19 vaccine. Points from the study as a whole: It was only 6 or 7 AZD1222 recipients who were seropositive at baseline. All repertoire sampling was performed exclusively after the peak T cell response.

The specimen comprised peripheral blood, sampled on day 0 of AZD1222 vaccination. This TCR was recovered from an adult in good health. V and J are TRBV3-1 (or the pseudogene TRBV3-2) and TRBJ2-7; 8 nucleotides line up with TRBD2. The CDR3 DNA follows: TGTGCCAGCAGCCCGACTCCGGGAGGGCAGCTCGAGCAGTACTTC. Encoded protein: CASSPTPGGQLEQYF.